One and the same sample provided the 16 T cell receptor beta chains below, sequenced in a study of T cell responses to AZD1222 COVID-19 vaccine. Measured with immunoSEQ multiplex PCR; TCRdb has only the in-frame clones, and not every one. This table has roughly 180,000 clones, 94% appearing once. The sample consisted of peripheral blood, taken 28 days after the second AZD1222 dose. Receptor source: an adult who received the AZD1222 COVID-19 vaccine.

This CDR3 is CASSLDLPSNYGYTF. Here the CDR3 DNA reads TGTGCCAGCAGCTTGGACTTGCCTTCTAACTATGGCTACACCTTC. V gene TRBV5-4 combines with J gene TRBJ1-2; D is undetermined. Germline V CDR1 and CDR2: SGHNT, YYREEE (reference sequence). This CDR3 has 15 amino acids. V lost 0 bases, J lost 0 bases, and 9 bases lay in between.

To note about this clone: At one boundary the junction diverges from the germline segment, which might be a read error. V and J are TRBV5-1 and TRBJ1-4; D unresolved. CDR1 is SGHRS, CDR2 YFSETQ, per germline. The CDR3 consists of 12 residues. CDR3 region: CASRGEGEELFF. Written as DNA, the CDR3 is TGCGCCAGCAGGGGAGAGGGTGAAGAACTGTTTTTT.

Concerning this clone: This specimen includes other DNA sequences encoding the same CDR3. The V call is TRBV18, the J call TRBJ1-1; D is uncertain. Looked up from germline, CDR1 is KGHSH and CDR2 is LQKENI. The CDR3 runs to 13 residues. V was shortened by 2 bases and J by 2 bases, with 6 bases between the two germline ends. CDR3 nucleotides: TGTGCCAGCTCACCAGGGGTAAACACTGAAGCTTTCTTT. The encoded protein is CASSPGVNTEAFF.

The rearrangement uses TRBV19 and TRBJ1-5; 10 bases agree with TRBD1. J lost 5 bases, V lost 4 bases, and 5 bases had no gene match. This CDR3 region has 15 residues. CDR1 LNHDA and CDR2 SQIVND come from the germline V gene (reference sequence). Written as DNA, the CDR3 is TGTGCCAGTAGTACTGGACAGGGGGGGGATCAGCCCCAGCATTTT. Protein sequence: CASSTGQGGDQPQHF.

The CDR3 region is CASNTGGQPQHF. In nucleotides, the CDR3 is TGTGCCAGCAATACAGGGGGTCAGCCCCAGCATTTT. The chain employs TRBV5-8 and TRBJ1-5; 8 nucleotides match TRBD1. With 6 bases clipped from V and 6 bases from J, the junction kept 2 bases outside the gene matches. Germline V lookup: CDR1 SGHTS, CDR2 YDEGEE. This CDR3 comprises 12 residues.

The gene calls are TRBV2 and TRBJ1-6; D not certain. Germline CDR1 reads SNHLY; CDR2 reads FYNNEI. Trimming cost V 9 bases and J 3 bases, with 9 bases left between them. This CDR3 has 13 residues. CDR3 sequence: CARQTGYNSPLHF. The CDR3 DNA reads as TGTGCCAGACAGACGGGCTATAATTCACCCCTCCACTTT.

The rearrangement links TRBV14 to TRBJ2-2, with D possibly matching TRBD2 (6 bases). Germline V gives CDR1 SGHDN, CDR2 FVKESK. The CDR3 loop spans 16 amino acids. Trimming cost V 0 bases and J 3 bases, with 11 bases left between them. The CDR3 loop is CASSQDRGKDTGELFF. CDR3 in DNA: TGTGCCAGCAGCCAAGATCGCGGGAAGGACACCGGGGAGCTGTTTTTT.

The V and J genes are TRBV7-9 and TRBJ1-1, with a tentative D call TRBD1 (5 bases). The V end was cut by 3 bases, the J end by 1 base, with 15 bases between. Germline lookup yields CDR1 SEHNR and CDR2 FQNEAQ (reference sequence). The CDR3 spans 16 residues. The CDR3 is CASSFAQGRRNTEAFF. The CDR3 bases are TGTGCCAGCAGCTTCGCCCAGGGCCGGAGGAACACTGAAGCTTTCTTT.

This clone showed up just once. The rearrangement links TRBV9 to TRBJ2-3, with 7 bases identical to TRBD1. The CDR3 is 15 residues long. After removal of 2 bases from V and 1 base from J, the junction contained 4 bases not matched to a gene. In germline, CDR1 is SGDLS, CDR2 YYNGEE. The CDR3 nucleotides read TGTGCCAGCAGCGTCTCAGGGGGACGCACAGATACGCAGTATTTT. Translation: CASSVSGGRTDTQYF.

The genes are TRBV19 and TRBJ1-1; 8 bases agree with TRBD1. CDR3 length equals 14 residues. Germline CDR1 reads LNHDA; CDR2 reads SQIVND (reference sequence). With V trimmed by 5 bases and J by 1 base, 3 bases remained unmatched. The CDR3 sequence is CASSFGQGNTEAFF. The CDR3 coding sequence is TGTGCCAGTAGTTTCGGACAGGGGAACACTGAAGCTTTCTTT.

This chain links TRBV2 with TRBJ2-2; perhaps TRBD2 as D (7 bases). Trimming pared 8 bases from V and 0 bases from J, leaving 10 bases between. The CDR3 spans 14 residues. Looked up from germline, CDR1 is SNHLY and CDR2 is FYNNEI. CDR3 region: CASGGATNTGELFF. CDR3 sequence (DNA): TGTGCCAGCGGGGGGGCTACGAACACCGGGGAGCTGTTTTTT.

The chain has TRBV27 and TRBJ1-6; weak D call: TRBD1 (5 bases). Germline V gene data show CDR1 as MNHEY and CDR2 as SMNVEV (reference sequence). The CDR3 is 15 residues long. Trimming took 4 bases from V and 10 from J, leaving 17 bases between them. CDR3 in amino acids: CASSSITDNSSPLHF. In DNA form, the CDR3 reads TGTGCCAGCAGTTCGATTACGGACAACTCCTCACCCCTCCACTTT.

The CDR3, as DNA: TGTGCCAGCAGCCCCAGGGGTACCTATAATTCACCCCTCCACTTT. Residues: CASSPRGTYNSPLHF. This chain connects TRBV11-2 to TRBJ1-6, with a tentative D call TRBD1 (6 bases). V was cut by 5 bases and J by 2 bases, with 10 bases left in between. This CDR3 spans 15 amino acids. From germline, CDR1 is SGHAT and CDR2 FQNNGV. The full variable domain, its missing parts supplied by reference TRBV11-2 and TRBJ1-6, is EAGVAQSPRYKIIEKRQSVAFWCNPISGHATLYWYQQILGQGPKLLIQFQNNGVVDDSQLPKDRFSAERLKGVDSTLKIQPAKLEDSAVYLCASSPRGTYNSPLHFGNGTRLTVT.

The chain uses TRBV7-6 and TRBJ2-1; 14 positions match TRBD2. The CDR3 contains 18 residues. J gave up 4 bases and V 3 bases, and 8 bases lay outside the gene matches. Germline loops: CDR1 SGHVS, CDR2 FNYEAQ. The CDR3 region is CASSLSLRLAGGYNEQFF. CDR3 DNA sequence: TGTGCCAGCAGCTTGTCCCTCAGACTAGCGGGGGGGTACAATGAGCAGTTCTTC.

The genes are TRBV2 and TRBJ2-5; possibly TRBD2 for D (6 bases). Trimming left V 6 bases short and J 1 base short, with 12 bases between. This CDR3 has 14 amino acids. CDR1 SNHLY and CDR2 FYNNEI come from the germline V gene. CDR3 coding DNA: TGTGCCAGCAGGGAGGGACCCCTCCAAGAGACCCAGTACTTC. Translating gives CASREGPLQETQYF.

The J gene is TRBJ1-2, the V gene TRBV6-6; no clear D gene. The CDR3 has 10 amino acids. Looked up from germline, CDR1 is MNHNY and CDR2 is SVGAGI (reference sequence). The germline V and J ends were trimmed by 6 bases and 7 bases, with 6 bases remaining between them. The CDR3 protein is CASRLGGYTF. The CDR3 DNA reads TGTGCCAGCAGGTTGGGTGGCTACACCTTC.